The source of this T cell receptor (beta chain) is a study of blood T cell repertoires in COVID-19. Sequencing was performed with immunoSEQ multiplex PCR; in TCRdb, only in-frame clones are kept and a portion is missing. The repertoire holds roughly 250,000 clones, approximately 91% seen once, with about 2.5% in the top ten. This CDR3 comprises 15 residues. In germline, CDR1 is LNHDA, CDR2 SQIVND (reference sequence). The V gene lost 7 bases and the J gene lost 5 bases, with 17 bases spanning the gap. This sequence originates from a young adult with COVID-19, enrolled during active disease. This rearrangement joins TRBV19 to TRBJ2-2; D is undetermined. The sequenced sample was peripheral blood. CDR3 region: CASNTIAARTGELFF. CDR3 in DNA: TGTGCCAGTAATACCATCGCCGCGAGGACCGGGGAGCTGTTTTTT.